The 17 T cell receptor beta chains presented below share a single source sample, sequenced in a study of T cell responses to AZD1222 COVID-19 vaccine. Sequencing was performed with immunoSEQ multiplex PCR; in TCRdb, only in-frame clones are kept and a portion is missing. The table has about 140,000 clones, over 85% seen once. This material consisted of peripheral blood, taken 28 days after the second AZD1222 dose. The receptors stem from an adult who received the AZD1222 COVID-19 vaccine.

The chain uses TRBV5-5 and TRBJ1-6, with D perhaps TRBD1 (5 bases). V was pared by 0 bases and J by 0 bases, with 19 bases between. The CDR3 length is 20 residues. From germline, CDR1 is SGHKS and CDR2 YYEKEE (reference sequence). The CDR3 region is CASSLGYSFGGSSYNSPLHF. CDR3 nucleotides: TGTGCCAGCAGCTTGGGTTATTCGTTCGGGGGGAGCTCCTATAATTCACCCCTCCACTTT.

The V call is TRBV3-1 (or the pseudogene TRBV3-2), the J call TRBJ1-5, with 8 bases lining up with TRBD1. Unmatched junction bases numbered 11, after V lost 3 bases and J lost 7 bases. Germline V lookup: CDR1 LGHDT, CDR2 YNNKEL (reference sequence). The CDR3 totals 16 residues. CDR3 amino acids: CASSQGYRGIGQPQHF. The CDR3 nucleotides are TGTGCCAGCAGCCAGGGCTACAGGGGGATAGGCCAGCCCCAGCATTTT.

This chain uses TRBV9 with TRBJ2-1, with TRBD2 matching 15 bases. The CDR3 loop spans 18 amino acids. Losses at the gene ends were 2 bases for V and 7 bases for J; bases not matched to a gene: 10. Germline-derived CDR1 and CDR2 are SGDLS and YYNGEE. The CDR3 reads CASSVTGLAGGTHNEQFF. The CDR3 DNA reads as TGTGCCAGCAGCGTCACCGGACTAGCGGGGGGGACGCATAATGAGCAGTTCTTC. Looking up the rest from reference TRBV9 and TRBJ2-1 gives the full variable domain: DSGVTQTPKHLITATGQRVTLRCSPRSGDLSVYWYQQSLDQGLQFLIQYYNGEERAKGNILERFSAQQFPDLHSELNLSSLELGDSALYFCASSVTGLAGGTHNEQFFGPGTRLTVL.

This clone was seen only once. The chain links TRBV7-2 to TRBJ2-1; the match to TRBD1 covers 7 bases. The CDR3 length is 15 residues. Germline loops: CDR1 SGHTA, CDR2 FQGNSA. V was pared by 5 bases and J by 1 base, with 5 bases of the junction left unmatched. The CDR3, as DNA: TGTGCCAGCAGCCTAGGGGGCCTGTCCTACAATGAGCAGTTCTTC. It specifies CASSLGGLSYNEQFF.

The rearrangement uses TRBV19 and TRBJ2-5, with D unclear. V lost 4 bases, J lost 5 bases, and 14 bases lay in between. The CDR3 is 14 amino acids. Germline values: CDR1 LNHDA, CDR2 SQIVND (reference sequence). DNA for the CDR3: TGTGCCAGTAGTACGGTGTTACGGTGGGAGACCCAGTACTTC. Amino acid sequence: CASSTVLRWETQYF.

The chain is built from TRBV12-3 or TRBV12-4 and TRBJ1-2; no reliable D call. V gave up 7 bases and J gave up 4 bases, with 13 bases separating them. The CDR3 loop spans 13 amino acids. The CDR3: CASTPNLGYGYTF. For the CDR3, the DNA is TGTGCCAGCACCCCCAACCTAGGCTATGGCTACACCTTC.

For the CDR3, the DNA is TGTGCCAGCAGCCAACCAGGGGGGGACGAAAAACTGTTTTTT. Translated, it gives CASSQPGGDEKLFF. V usage is TRBV7-9 and J usage is TRBJ1-4; 7 nucleotides line up with TRBD1. The CDR3 spans 14 residues. CDR1 SEHNR and CDR2 FQNEAQ come from the germline V gene (reference sequence). J gave up 8 bases and V 5 bases, and 8 bases lay outside the gene matches.

The V call is TRBV6-5, the J call TRBJ1-2, with a tentative D call TRBD1 (5 bases). CDR3 size: 15 residues. Trimming took 6 bases from V and 5 from J, leaving 19 bases between them. Germline V lookup: CDR1 MNHEY, CDR2 SVGAGI. The CDR3: CASRVMRGELYGYTF. The CDR3 DNA follows: TGTGCCAGCAGAGTGATGCGAGGGGAGCTATATGGCTACACCTTC.

The J gene is TRBJ1-6, the V gene TRBV30; D remains unclear. This CDR3 comprises 14 residues. The germline V gene has CDR1 GTSNPN and CDR2 SVGIG (reference sequence). Deletions cut 3 bases from V and 7 bases from J, with 13 bases between. The CDR3 loop reads CAWSAKGRNSPLHF. The DNA of the CDR3 is TGTGCCTGGAGCGCCAAAGGGAGGAATTCACCCCTCCACTTT.

This sequence joins TRBV10-3 and TRBJ2-7, with TRBD1 matching 7 bases. This CDR3 has 20 residues. The ends lost 1 base at V and 2 bases at J; junction bases unmatched: 20. Germline V lookup: CDR1 ENHRY, CDR2 SYGVKD. The DNA of the CDR3 is TGTGCCATCAGTGAGTACCCGGGACAGCCCACTCCTTGGCGGACCTACGAGCAGTACTTC. This encodes CAISEYPGQPTPWRTYEQYF.

V is TRBV10-3 and J is TRBJ1-2; TRBD1 matches at 8 bases. CDR3 size: 15 residues. The V and J ends lost 0 bases and 8 bases, in that order; junction bases with no gene match: 8. The germline gives CDR1 ENHRY, CDR2 SYGVKD. The CDR3 sequence: CAISESAGGVRGYTF. The CDR3 nucleotides are TGTGCCATCAGTGAGTCCGCAGGGGGCGTTCGCGGCTACACCTTC.

The chain recombines TRBV19 with TRBJ2-5; TRBD2 is a possible D gene (5 bases). V was pared by 3 bases and J by 1 base, with 12 bases between. CDR3 length: 15 amino acids. Germline values: CDR1 LNHDA, CDR2 SQIVND (reference sequence). The CDR3 protein is CASSIGWTVQETQYF. The CDR3 coding sequence is TGTGCCAGTAGTATCGGCTGGACTGTCCAAGAGACCCAGTACTTC.

The chain carries TRBV27 and TRBJ2-7; tentatively, D is TRBD1 (6 bases). V lost 4 bases to trimming and J lost 3 bases, with 10 bases between them. CDR3 length: 13 residues. Germline values: CDR1 MNHEY, CDR2 SMNVEV (reference sequence). CDR3 region: CASSYRAGYEQYF. The CDR3 DNA follows: TGTGCCAGCAGTTACAGGGCGGGCTACGAGCAGTACTTC.

The V and J genes are TRBV18 and TRBJ1-2, with 8 bases identical to TRBD1. V shed 2 bases and J 3 bases; nucleotides not matched to a gene: 2. The CDR3 has 14 amino acids. Germline V CDR1 and CDR2: KGHSH, LQKENI. The DNA of the CDR3 is TGTGCCAGCTCACCATTGGACAGGGACTATGGCTACACCTTC. Residues: CASSPLDRDYGYTF.

The gene calls are TRBV19 and TRBJ1-1; 9 bases agree with TRBD1. Losses at the gene ends were 10 bases for V and 1 base for J; bases not matched to a gene: 10. From germline, CDR1 is LNHDA and CDR2 SQIVND (reference sequence). The CDR3 totals 15 residues. The CDR3 region has the DNA TGTGCCACCACAGGGGGCATTACTTGGAACACTGAAGCTTTCTTT. This sequence encodes CATTGGITWNTEAFF.

The rearrangement links TRBV6-5 to TRBJ1-1; D remains ambiguous. Trimming took off 6 bases at V and 0 bases at J, with 11 bases between the two ends. The CDR3 is 14 residues long. The germline gives CDR1 MNHEY, CDR2 SVGAGI. CDR3 in DNA: TGTGCCAGCAGGAACCGGAGTTTGAACACTGAAGCTTTCTTT. Amino acids: CASRNRSLNTEAFF.

Concerning this clone itself: Distinct nucleotide sequences in the sample also encode this CDR3. This sequence joins TRBV9 and TRBJ1-1, with D possibly matching TRBD1 (5 bases). CDR3 length: 13 residues. V shed 0 bases and J shed 3 bases, with 6 bases lying between them. Per the germline V gene, CDR1 is SGDLS and CDR2 is YYNGEE. This chain's CDR3 is CASSVAGYTEAFF. The CDR3, as DNA: TGTGCCAGCAGCGTAGCAGGGTACACTGAAGCTTTCTTT.